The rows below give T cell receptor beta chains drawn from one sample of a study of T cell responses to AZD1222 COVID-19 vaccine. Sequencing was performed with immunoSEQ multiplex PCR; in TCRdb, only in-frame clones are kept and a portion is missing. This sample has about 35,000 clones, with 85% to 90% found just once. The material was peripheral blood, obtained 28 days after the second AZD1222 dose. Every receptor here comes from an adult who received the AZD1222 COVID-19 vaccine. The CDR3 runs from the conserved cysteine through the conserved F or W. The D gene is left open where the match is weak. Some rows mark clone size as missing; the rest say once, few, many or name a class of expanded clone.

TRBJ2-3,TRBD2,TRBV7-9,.,CASSSYSGGAATDTQYF,TGTGCCAGCAGCTCCTATAGCGGGGGGGCCGCGACAGATACGCAGTATTTT
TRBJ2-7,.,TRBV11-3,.,CASSQGPGRAYEQYF,TGTGCCAGCAGCCAAGGTCCCGGCAGGGCCTACGAGCAGTACTTC
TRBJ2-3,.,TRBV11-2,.,CASSPNRGGTDTQYF,TGTGCCAGCAGCCCGAATCGGGGTGGCACAGATACGCAGTATTTT
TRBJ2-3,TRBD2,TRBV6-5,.,CASSWTSGGGTDTQYF,TGTGCCAGCAGTTGGACTAGCGGGGGTGGAACAGATACGCAGTATTTT
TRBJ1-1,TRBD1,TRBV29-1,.,CSVERTGGSTEAFF,TGCAGCGTGGAAAGGACAGGGGGGAGCACTGAAGCTTTCTTT
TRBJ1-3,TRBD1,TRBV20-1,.,CSASRLTGTRNTIYF,TGCAGTGCCAGTCGATTGACAGGGACTAGAAACACCATATATTTT
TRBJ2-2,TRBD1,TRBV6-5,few,CASRDRGRGTGELFF,TGTGCCAGCAGAGACAGGGGCCGAGGCACCGGGGAGCTGTTTTTT
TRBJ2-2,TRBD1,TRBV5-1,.,CASSPDRVATGELFF,TGCGCCAGCAGCCCAGACAGGGTTGCCACCGGGGAGCTGTTTTTT
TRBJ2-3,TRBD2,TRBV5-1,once,CASSLGLAADTQYF,TGCGCCAGCAGTTTGGGACTAGCGGCAGATACGCAGTATTTT
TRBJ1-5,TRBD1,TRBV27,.,CASSPGQGQQPQHF,TGTGCCAGCAGTCCGGGGCAGGGACAGCAGCCCCAGCATTTT
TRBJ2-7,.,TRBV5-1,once,CASSFMAGASYEQYF,TGCGCCAGCAGCTTTATGGCAGGGGCCTCCTACGAGCAGTACTTC
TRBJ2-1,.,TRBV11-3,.,CASSVGHRSDEQFF,TGTGCCAGCAGCGTAGGACACAGGTCGGATGAGCAGTTCTTC
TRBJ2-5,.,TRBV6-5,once,CASMRVPVQETQYF,TGTGCCAGCATGCGGGTACCAGTCCAAGAGACCCAGTACTTC
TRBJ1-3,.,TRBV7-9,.,CASSTAGNPGNTIYF,TGTGCCAGCAGCACCGCCGGGAACCCTGGAAACACCATATATTTT
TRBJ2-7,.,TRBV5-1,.,CASTPGGASEQYF,TGCGCCAGCACCCCTGGGGGGGCATCCGAGCAGTACTTC
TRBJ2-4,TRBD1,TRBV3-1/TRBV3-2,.,CASSQGQGGDIQYF,TGTGCCAGCAGCCAAGGACAGGGGGGGGACATTCAGTACTTC
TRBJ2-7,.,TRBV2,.,CASTGQSYEQYF,TGTGCCAGCACTGGACAGTCCTACGAGCAGTACTTC
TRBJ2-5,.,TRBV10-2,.,CASSPGEAQYF,TGCGCCAGTAGTCCCGGGGAGGCCCAGTACTTC
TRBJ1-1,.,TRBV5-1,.,CASSPFGGTVGSTEAFF,TGCGCCAGCAGCCCTTTCGGGGGCACGGTTGGTAGCACTGAAGCTTTCTTT
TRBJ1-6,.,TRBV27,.,CASSVRERNSPLHF,TGTGCCAGCAGTGTACGAGAGCGTAATTCACCCCTCCACTTT
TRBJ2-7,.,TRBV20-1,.,CSARVGSEQYF,TGCAGTGCTAGAGTGGGGTCCGAGCAGTACTTC
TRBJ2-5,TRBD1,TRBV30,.,CAWNYNLGQGQETQYF,TGTGCCTGGAACTACAACCTGGGACAGGGACAGGAGACCCAGTACTTC
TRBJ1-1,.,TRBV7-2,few,CASSLEAGFTEAFF,TGTGCCAGCAGCTTAGAAGCAGGGTTCACTGAAGCTTTCTTT
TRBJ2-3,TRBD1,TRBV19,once,CATHKGGGLSGDTQYF,TGTGCCACCCATAAAGGGGGCGGTCTATCCGGAGATACGCAGTATTTT
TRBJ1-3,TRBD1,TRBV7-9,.,CASSQTDREDRNTIYF,TGTGCCAGCAGCCAAACCGACAGGGAAGATCGAAACACCATATATTTT
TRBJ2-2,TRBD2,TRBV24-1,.,CATSDHSGANTGELFF,TGTGCCACCAGTGATCATAGCGGGGCGAACACCGGGGAGCTGTTTTTT